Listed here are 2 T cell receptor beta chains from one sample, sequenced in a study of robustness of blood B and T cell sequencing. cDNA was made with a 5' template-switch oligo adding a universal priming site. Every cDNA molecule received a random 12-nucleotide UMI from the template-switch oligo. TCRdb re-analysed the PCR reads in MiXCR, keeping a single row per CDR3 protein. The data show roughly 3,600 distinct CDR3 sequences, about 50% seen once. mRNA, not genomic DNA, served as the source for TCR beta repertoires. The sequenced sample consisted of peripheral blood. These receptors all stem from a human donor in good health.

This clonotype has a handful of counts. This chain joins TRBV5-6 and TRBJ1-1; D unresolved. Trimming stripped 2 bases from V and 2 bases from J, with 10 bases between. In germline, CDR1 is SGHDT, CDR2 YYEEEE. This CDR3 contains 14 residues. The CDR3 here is CASSFSASNTEAFF. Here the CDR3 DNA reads TGTGCCAGCAGCTTCAGTGCATCCAACACTGAAGCTTTCTTT.

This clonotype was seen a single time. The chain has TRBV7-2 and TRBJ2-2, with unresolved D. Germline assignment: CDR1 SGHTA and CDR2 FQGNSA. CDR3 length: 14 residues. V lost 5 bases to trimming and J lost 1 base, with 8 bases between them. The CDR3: CASSPPRNTGELFF. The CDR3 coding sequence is TGTGCCAGCAGCCCGCCACGGAACACCGGGGAGCTGTTTTTT.